The 21 T cell receptor beta chains given below trace back to one sample, sequenced in a study of Ad26.COV2.S vaccination and SARS-CoV-2 variants. Generated by immunoSEQ multiplex PCR, the TCRdb table keeps only in-frame clones and is missing some. Of hundreds of thousands of clones listed, 80% to 90% were seen once; the top ten hold approximately 3.5%. Treatment described: some 20 received Ad26.COV2.S at low or high dose, single or two shots; about 5 received placebo; per-sample allocation not given. Sample collection was performed on day 63 after the first vaccine or placebo injection. Sequenced material: peripheral blood, taken in a trial of Ad26.COV2.S vaccine versus placebo. The receptors here all came from a person aged 18 to 65 who received the Ad26.COV2.S COVID-19 vaccine or a placebo.

V and J are TRBV9 and TRBJ2-2; 7 nucleotides align to TRBD2. The junction had 9 bases not matched to a gene; V was cut back by 0 bases and J by 4 bases. The CDR3 runs to 17 residues. Germline V CDR1 and CDR2: SGDLS, YYNGEE. This CDR3 reads CASSVDGVAGGTGELFF. The CDR3 bases are TGTGCCAGCAGCGTAGACGGAGTAGCGGGCGGCACCGGGGAGCTGTTTTTT. Supplemented by reference TRBV9 and TRBJ2-2, the full variable domain reads DSGVTQTPKHLITATGQRVTLRCSPRSGDLSVYWYQQSLDQGLQFLIQYYNGEERAKGNILERFSAQQFPDLHSELNLSSLELGDSALYFCASSVDGVAGGTGELFFGEGSRLTVL.

The genes are TRBV28 and TRBJ1-6; D possibly corresponds to TRBD1 (5 bases). The CDR3 is 16 amino acids. Per germline, CDR1 MDHEN and CDR2 SYDVKM. Trimming took off 5 bases at V and 7 bases at J, with 18 bases between the two ends. CDR3 residues: CASSPPAGGGNSPLHF. As DNA, the CDR3 is TGTGCCAGCAGTCCCCCCGCGGGGGGAGGAAATTCACCCCTCCACTTT. Using reference TRBV28 and TRBJ1-6 for the parts outside the CDR3, the full variable domain is DVKVTQSSRYLVKRTGEKVFLECVQDMDHENMFWYRQDPGLGLRLIYFSYDVKMKEKGDIPEGYSVSREKKERFSLILESASTNQTSMYLCASSPPAGGGNSPLHFGNGTRLTVT.

The chain links TRBV25-1 to TRBJ1-2; a possible D gene is TRBD1 (6 bases). The CDR3 spans 15 residues. Deletions cut 1 base from V and 6 bases from J, with 15 bases between. Germline CDR1 and CDR2: MGHDK and SYGVNS. CDR3 sequence reads: CASSESPGAIDGYTF. In DNA form, the CDR3 reads TGTGCCAGCAGTGAATCCCCGGGGGCGATCGATGGCTACACCTTC.

The rearrangement links TRBV6-2 or TRBV6-3 to TRBJ1-5, with TRBD1 matching 7 bases. The germline CDR1 and CDR2 sequences are MNHEY and SVGEGT. Trimming removed 2 bases from V and 9 bases from J; junction bases left unmatched: 13. This CDR3 has 16 amino acids. Written as DNA, the CDR3 is TGTGCCAGCAGTTACCCGAGACAGGGAGCCCTCTTGCCCCAGCATTTT. Protein sequence: CASSYPRQGALLPQHF.

This sequence joins TRBV2 and TRBJ2-4, with a tentative D call TRBD2 (5 bases). The CDR3 extends over 13 amino acids. The V end was cut by 4 bases, the J end by 8 bases, with 12 bases between. Germline V gene lookup returns CDR1 SNHLY and CDR2 FYNNEI. The CDR3: CASSVPSGDIQYF. In DNA, the CDR3 is TGTGCCAGCAGTGTCCCCAGCGGAGACATTCAGTACTTC. The entire variable domain, with the rest obtained from reference TRBV2 and TRBJ2-4, is as follows: EPEVTQTPSHQVTQMGQEVILRCVPISNHLYFYWYRQILGQKVEFLVSFYNNEISEKSEIFDDQFSVERPDGSNFTLKIRSTKLEDSAMYFCASSVPSGDIQYFGAGTRLSVL.

The chain recombines TRBV25-1 with TRBJ2-2; 7 bases are a match to TRBD2. Germline CDR1 is MGHDK and CDR2 is SYGVNS. Trimming at V came to 6 bases and at J to 0 bases, leaving 4 bases not matched to a gene. The CDR3 is 15 amino acids. This CDR3 is CASSLAGSNTGELFF. CDR3 nucleotide sequence: TGTGCCAGCAGCTTAGCGGGTTCGAACACCGGGGAGCTGTTTTTT. Complete variable domain (other parts from reference TRBV25-1 and TRBJ2-2): EADIYQTPRYLVIGTGKKITLECSQTMGHDKMYWYQQDPGMELHLIHYSYGVNSTEKGDLSSESTVSRIRTEHFPLTLESARPSHTSQYLCASSLAGSNTGELFFGEGSRLTVL.

The V gene is TRBV6-2 or TRBV6-3, the J gene TRBJ1-1; 7 bases align to TRBD1. This CDR3 is 16 amino acids long. The germline V gene has CDR1 MNHEY and CDR2 SVGEGT. J gave up 10 bases and V 0 bases, and 14 bases lay outside the gene matches. The CDR3 nucleotides are TGTGCCAGCAGTTACTCGATCGGGACAGCCTCCCTCGGAGCTTTCTTT. Translation: CASSYSIGTASLGAFF.

This clone was counted a single time. Other DNA sequences in this sample translate to the same CDR3. V and J are TRBV15 and TRBJ2-5, with D perhaps matching TRBD1 (6 bases). The germline CDR1 and CDR2 sequences are LNHNV and YYDKDF (reference sequence). V lost 0 bases to trimming and J lost 4 bases, with 6 bases between them. The CDR3 covers 13 residues. The CDR3 nucleotides read TGTGCCACCAGCAGAGACAGGGGAGAGACCCAGTACTTC. Protein product: CATSRDRGETQYF.

CDR3 DNA: TGTGCCAGCAGTGACCTAGCGACCAGCTCCTACGAGCAGTACTTC. Encoded protein: CASSDLATSSYEQYF. V and J are TRBV2 and TRBJ2-7; D may be TRBD2 (6 bases). The CDR3 totals 15 residues. Germline V gene data show CDR1 as SNHLY and CDR2 as FYNNEI. The V and J ends lost 3 bases and 0 bases respectively, with 12 bases between them.

This clone was observed a handful of times. The genes are TRBV20-1 and TRBJ2-3, with D perhaps matching TRBD1 or TRBD2 (5 bases each). This CDR3 region has 11 residues. V lost 6 bases to trimming and J lost 6 bases, with 10 bases between them. Germline V gene data show CDR1 as DFQATT and CDR2 as SNEGSKA (reference sequence). The CDR3, as DNA: TGCAGTGCCGAATGGGGGGATACGCAGTATTTT. It codes for CSAEWGDTQYF.

The chain has TRBV28 and TRBJ1-5; 7 bases are a match to TRBD1. Germline CDR1 reads MDHEN; CDR2 reads SYDVKM. V dropped 5 bases and J dropped 7; count of bases not matched to a gene: 8. The CDR3 has 14 amino acids. The CDR3 sequence: CASSATDRAQPQHF. CDR3 coding DNA: TGTGCCAGCAGTGCAACCGACAGGGCCCAGCCCCAGCATTTT.

This chain joins TRBV2 and TRBJ2-7, with TRBD2 matching over 10 bases. The length of the CDR3 is 15 residues. After removal of 6 bases from V and 7 bases from J, the junction contained 12 bases not matched to a gene. Germline values: CDR1 SNHLY, CDR2 FYNNEI. The CDR3, as DNA: TGTGCCAGCAGCGGCAACAGGGGTAGCGGGAGGGAGCAGTACTTC. It yields the protein CASSGNRGSGREQYF.

The CDR3 nucleotides are TGTGCCAGCAGCTACGACGAAGATACGCAGTATTTT. It translates to CASSYDEDTQYF. This rearrangement joins TRBV2 to TRBJ2-3; D ambiguous. CDR1 is SNHLY and CDR2 is FYNNEI in the germline V gene. The germline V and J ends were trimmed by 6 bases and 5 bases, with 9 bases remaining between them. This CDR3 comprises 12 residues.

The CDR3 DNA reads TGCGCCAGCAGTGACCCGCTAGCGGGAGAAGCAGATACGCAGTATTTT. Translation: CASSDPLAGEADTQYF. This chain links TRBV10-2 with TRBJ2-3, with 10 positions matching TRBD2. This CDR3 spans 16 amino acids. Unmatched junction bases numbered 7, after V lost 3 bases and J lost 4 bases. Germline CDR1 WSHSY, CDR2 SAAADI.

Notes on this clone: Other DNA sequences of this sample code for an identical CDR3. The CDR3 spells CATSRDRGYEQYF. CDR3 DNA sequence: TGTGCCACCAGCAGGGACAGGGGTTACGAGCAGTACTTC. The rearrangement uses TRBV15 and TRBJ2-7, with TRBD1 identical over 9 bases. Trimming at V came to 3 bases and at J to 4 bases, leaving 1 base not matched to a gene. The CDR3 totals 13 residues. Germline V gene lookup returns CDR1 LNHNV and CDR2 YYDKDF (reference sequence). The full variable domain, its missing parts supplied by reference TRBV15 and TRBJ2-7, is DAMVIQNPRYQVTQFGKPVTLSCSQTLNHNVMYWYQQKSSQAPKLLFHYYDKDFNNEADTPDNFQSRRPNTSFCFLDIRSPGLGDTAMYLCATSRDRGYEQYFGPGTRLTVT.

The chain is built from TRBV5-1 and TRBJ1-4; D gene uncertain. The V end lost 4 bases, the J end lost 5 bases, and 9 bases lay between the germline ends. The CDR3 is 13 residues long. Germline loops: CDR1 SGHRS, CDR2 YFSETQ. The CDR3 is CASSKRENEKLFF. The CDR3 DNA is TGCGCCAGCAGCAAACGGGAAAATGAAAAACTGTTTTTT.

This clone occurred once. The genes are TRBV28 and TRBJ1-2; maybe TRBD1 (6 bases). This CDR3 is 14 amino acids long. The V and J ends lost 2 bases and 7 bases respectively, with 14 bases between them. Germline CDR1 is MDHEN and CDR2 is SYDVKM. CDR3 in amino acids: CASSLRGASVGYTF. The CDR3, as DNA: TGTGCCAGCAGTTTACGGGGGGCGTCGGTTGGCTACACCTTC.

The chain links TRBV9 to TRBJ1-6; 7 bases fit TRBD1. This CDR3 comprises 18 residues. Germline assignment: CDR1 SGDLS and CDR2 YYNGEE. Trimming took 3 bases from V and 0 from J; bases not matched to a gene: 9. CDR3 sequence reads: CASSGWTGPSSYNSPLHF. The CDR3 coding sequence is TGTGCCAGCAGCGGCTGGACAGGACCGAGCTCCTATAATTCACCCCTCCACTTT.

The chain is built from TRBV7-8 and TRBJ2-7; 8 nucleotides match TRBD1. The V segment lost 6 bases and the J segment 4 bases; nucleotides outside the gene matches: 8. Germline CDR1 and CDR2: SGHVS and FQNEAQ. The CDR3 extends over 14 amino acids. The chain's CDR3 is CASRIQGGDYEQYF. CDR3 in DNA: TGTGCCAGCAGGATACAGGGGGGCGATTACGAGCAGTACTTC.

As DNA, the CDR3 is TGTGCCAGCAGCCCCGGGGGTGAGGGTGAAAAACTGTTTTTT. It specifies CASSPGGEGEKLFF. The rearrangement joins TRBV5-4 to TRBJ1-4, with D perhaps matching TRBD1 (5 bases). The V end lost 4 bases, the J end lost 7 bases, and 14 bases lay between the germline ends. In germline, CDR1 is SGHNT, CDR2 YYREEE (reference sequence). The CDR3 extends over 14 amino acids.

This clone was seen a few times. The V gene is TRBV6-5, the J gene TRBJ1-1; perhaps TRBD1 as D (5 bases). Trimming cost V 1 base and J 5 bases, with 14 bases left between them. Germline CDR1 reads MNHEY; CDR2 reads SVGAGI. The CDR3 totals 15 residues. CDR3 sequence reads: CASSYFGGVRTEAFF. The CDR3 DNA sequence: TGTGCCAGCAGTTACTTCGGGGGGGTGAGGACTGAAGCTTTCTTT.